The 18 T cell receptor beta chains below come from one sample, sequenced in a study of cytomegalovirus exposure and HLA in healthy donors. A multiplex PCR was run with 60 Vbeta primers and 13 Jbeta primers. Generated by immunoSEQ multiplex PCR, the TCRdb table keeps only in-frame clones and is missing some. The sample records approximately 100,000 clones, around 80% being singletons. Sequencing used PBMCs. Every receptor here comes from a woman aged 45-65 years in good health and CMV-seropositive.

A few counts support this clone. The gene calls are TRBV27 and TRBJ1-2, with D possibly being TRBD1 (5 bases). CDR1 and CDR2 from the germline V gene are MNHEY and SMNVEV (reference sequence). CDR3 length equals 12 residues. Between the trimmed V and J ends, which lost 3 bases and 8 bases, there was a span of 10 bases. This CDR3 reads CASSFGGGGYTF. The CDR3 region has the DNA TGTGCCAGCAGTTTCGGGGGTGGGGGCTACACCTTC.

J is TRBJ2-7 and V is TRBV6-1; 11 bases fit TRBD1. V gave up 1 base and J gave up 2 bases; unmatched junction bases: 1. CDR1 is MNHNS, CDR2 SASEGT, per germline. The CDR3 covers 15 residues. CDR3 coding DNA: TGTGCCAGCAGTGAAGAGGACAGGGGGCCCTACGAGCAGTACTTC. Translating it yields CASSEEDRGPYEQYF.

The chain couples TRBV27 to TRBJ2-1, with D perhaps matching TRBD1 (5 bases). Trimming removed 5 bases from V and 7 bases from J, with 12 bases in between. Per germline, CDR1 MNHEY and CDR2 SMNVEV (reference sequence). The CDR3 is made up of 13 amino acids. CDR3 loop: CASSDRNLNEQFF. The CDR3 bases are TGTGCCAGCAGTGACAGAAATCTGAATGAGCAGTTCTTC.

The CDR3 sequence: CASRGERGGSTYNEQFF. DNA of the CDR3: TGTGCCAGCAGGGGGGAGCGGGGGGGTTCCACCTACAATGAGCAGTTCTTC. The genes are TRBV2 and TRBJ2-1; 10 bases line up with TRBD2. With 6 bases clipped from V and 2 bases from J, the junction kept 10 bases outside the gene matches. This CDR3 is built from 17 residues. Germline lookup yields CDR1 SNHLY and CDR2 FYNNEI.

CDR3 sequence reads: CASSGGNEQYF. The CDR3 DNA reads as TGTGCCAGCAGCGGAGGCAACGAGCAGTACTTC. V and J are TRBV5-4 and TRBJ2-7, with D possibly matching TRBD2 (5 bases). The CDR3 loop spans 11 amino acids. V was trimmed by 4 bases and J by 5 bases, leaving 7 bases between them. Germline-derived CDR1 and CDR2 are SGHNT and YYREEE (reference sequence).

The CDR3 sequence: CASSIRDRDEKLFF. In DNA form, the CDR3 reads TGTGCCAGCAGTATCCGGGACAGAGATGAAAAACTGTTTTTT. The rearrangement uses TRBV25-1 and TRBJ1-4; 7 bases match TRBD1. The ends lost 5 bases at V and 6 bases at J; junction bases unmatched: 6. Germline V CDR1 and CDR2: MGHDK, SYGVNS. The CDR3 contains 14 residues.

The J gene is TRBJ2-6, the V gene TRBV4-1; D perhaps matches TRBD2 (5 bases). V lost 7 bases to trimming and J lost 1 base, with 11 bases between them. The CDR3 spans 15 residues. Germline V lookup: CDR1 MGHRA, CDR2 YSYEKL. The CDR3 here is CASTEAPSGANVLTF. The CDR3 nucleotides read TGCGCCAGCACGGAGGCGCCTTCTGGGGCCAACGTCCTGACTTTC.

This clone was seen a handful of times. The gene calls are TRBV7-3 and TRBJ2-6; TRBD2 matches at 9 bases. This CDR3 contains 18 residues. Germline-derived CDR1 and CDR2 are SGHTA and FQGTGA. V dropped 0 bases and J dropped 0; count of bases not matched to a gene: 3. The CDR3 is CASSLTAGGNSGANVLTF. CDR3 nucleotides: TGTGCCAGCAGCTTAACAGCGGGGGGTAACTCTGGGGCCAACGTCCTGACTTTC.

CDR3 amino acids: CAISGFGGTPYNEQFF. The CDR3 nucleotides read TGTGCCATCAGTGGATTTGGAGGGACCCCCTACAATGAGCAGTTCTTC. This rearrangement joins TRBV10-3 to TRBJ2-1; D perhaps matches TRBD2 (6 bases). The CDR3 is 16 residues long. Germline CDR1 is ENHRY and CDR2 is SYGVKD. The V end was cut by 4 bases, the J end by 2 bases, with 15 bases between.

This chain links TRBV4-1 with TRBJ2-1; 15 nucleotides agree with TRBD2. The V segment lost 7 bases and the J segment 1 base; nucleotides outside the gene matches: 2. The germline V gene has CDR1 MGHRA and CDR2 YSYEKL. The CDR3 is 16 amino acids. CDR3 region: CASTGLAGGSYNEQFF. The CDR3 DNA reads TGCGCCAGCACGGGACTAGCGGGAGGTTCCTACAATGAGCAGTTCTTC.

This clone has just one count. The rearrangement joins TRBV27 to TRBJ2-1; 9 bases agree with TRBD1. Germline values: CDR1 MNHEY, CDR2 SMNVEV (reference sequence). The V gene end was trimmed by 0 bases and the J gene end by 10 bases; junction bases not matched to a gene: 4. The CDR3 covers 14 residues. The DNA of the CDR3 is TGTGCCAGCAGTTTATCGGGGACAGGGAGCGAGCAGTTCTTC. It codes for CASSLSGTGSEQFF.

This chain joins TRBV27 and TRBJ1-1, with 8 bases lining up with TRBD1. V trimming: 2 bases; J trimming: 5 bases; junction bases outside the gene matches: 7. The CDR3 is 15 residues long. Germline V gives CDR1 MNHEY, CDR2 SMNVEV (reference sequence). The CDR3 nucleotides read TGTGCCAGCAGTTTACAGGGGGCCCGTAGTACTGAAGCTTTCTTT. Encoded protein: CASSLQGARSTEAFF.

On this clone: In the same sample, other DNA sequences code for this CDR3. V is TRBV9 and J is TRBJ2-2; the D gene is possibly TRBD2 (6 bases). V was trimmed by 2 bases and J by 2 bases, leaving 10 bases between them. The CDR3 covers 15 residues. Germline CDR1 reads SGDLS; CDR2 reads YYNGEE. DNA of the CDR3: TGTGCCAGCAGCGTGCGAGGGACTAACACCGGGGAGCTGTTTTTT. Residues: CASSVRGTNTGELFF.

The chain joins TRBV7-8 to TRBJ2-7; TRBD1 is a possible D gene (6 bases). Trimming took off 2 bases at V and 4 bases at J, with 15 bases between the two ends. CDR1 is SGHVS and CDR2 is FQNEAQ in the germline V gene. The CDR3 loop spans 15 amino acids. The CDR3 is CASSLIQGQIYEQYF. In DNA form, the CDR3 reads TGTGCCAGCAGCTTAATCCAGGGGCAGATTTACGAGCAGTACTTC. The full variable domain, in which reference TRBV7-8 and TRBJ2-7 provide the parts outside the CDR3, is GAGVSQSPRYKVAKRGQDVALRCDPISGHVSLFWYQQALGQGPEFLTYFQNEAQLDKSGLPSDRFFAERPEGSVSTLKIQRTQQEDSAVYLCASSLIQGQIYEQYFGPGTRLTVT.

V gene TRBV6-5 combines with J gene TRBJ2-1; 10 bases line up with TRBD2. The CDR3 is 15 residues long. The germline V gene encodes CDR1 MNHEY and CDR2 SVGAGI. The V gene end was trimmed by 6 bases and the J gene end by 5 bases; junction bases not matched to a gene: 7. CDR3 region: CASSQRGGLHNEQFF. The CDR3 nucleotides read TGTGCCAGCAGCCAGCGGGGGGGCCTACACAATGAGCAGTTCTTC.

V is TRBV19 and J is TRBJ2-5, with 8 bases lining up with TRBD1. The CDR3 is 17 amino acids. V shed 0 bases, J shed 6 bases, and the junction held 12 bases outside the gene matches. Germline CDR1 is LNHDA and CDR2 is SQIVND (reference sequence). The CDR3 region is CASSIDSATGERKTQYF. CDR3 sequence (DNA): TGTGCCAGTAGTATAGATTCGGCGACAGGGGAACGTAAGACCCAGTACTTC.

This clone is a singleton in its sample. The rearrangement joins TRBV19 to TRBJ1-4; D gene unclear. Trimming shortened V by 4 bases and J by 2 bases, and 8 bases separated the two germline ends. There are 14 residues in the CDR3. Germline V lookup: CDR1 LNHDA, CDR2 SQIVND (reference sequence). This CDR3 is CASSRAGTNEKLFF. Here the CDR3 DNA reads TGTGCCAGTAGTAGGGCGGGCACTAATGAAAAACTGTTTTTT. Combining the CDR3 with reference TRBV19 and TRBJ1-4 gives the whole variable domain DGGITQSPKYLFRKEGQNVTLSCEQNLNHDAMYWYRQDPGQGLRLIYYSQIVNDFQKGDIAEGYSVSREKKESFPLTVTSAQKNPTAFYLCASSRAGTNEKLFFGSGTQLSVL.

This chain joins TRBV5-1 and TRBJ2-5; 11 nucleotides line up with TRBD1. The CDR3 runs to 15 residues. From germline, CDR1 is SGHRS and CDR2 YFSETQ. With 2 bases clipped from V and 1 base from J, the junction kept 1 base outside the gene matches. As DNA, the CDR3 is TGCGCCAGCAGCTTAGGGACAGGGGGCCAAGAGACCCAGTACTTC. This encodes CASSLGTGGQETQYF. The variable domain in full, with the rest retrieved from reference TRBV5-1 and TRBJ2-5, is KAGVTQTPRYLIKTRGQQVTLSCSPISGHRSVSWYQQTPGQGLQFLFEYFSETQRNKGNFPGRFSGRQFSNSRSEMNVSTLELGDSALYLCASSLGTGGQETQYFGPGTRLLVL.